The clone carrying this T cell receptor beta chain was recorded a few times. In preparing bulk TCR libraries, previously described methods and listed TCR primers were used. TCRdb itself ran the PCR reads through MiXCR, one entry per CDR3 protein. The data show about 640,000 distinct CDR3 sequences, around 20% seen once. This sample stems from a study of molecular identifiers for immune sequencing clone quantification. With 7 bases clipped from V and 2 bases from J, the junction kept 2 bases outside the gene matches. The CDR3 length is 13 residues. Germline-derived CDR1 and CDR2 are SEHNR and FQNEAQ (reference sequence).

The chain employs TRBV7-9 and TRBJ2-1; 7 positions match TRBD1. The sample taken for sequencing was naive CD8+ T cells from blood, with Jurkat cell RNA spiked in. Subset noted: FACS-sorted CD8+CD4-CCR7+CD45RA+ naive T cells. The receptor was derived from a human donor in good health. Some libraries in this study had Jurkat cell RNA spiked in. The DNA of the CDR3 is TGTGCCAGCATCGGGACAGCCTACAATGAGCAGTTCTTC. Protein sequence: CASIGTAYNEQFF.